This entry lists 30 T cell receptor beta chains sequenced from one sample in a study of T-cell memory formation after mild COVID-19. MiXCR was run by TCRdb on the 5' RACE reads, yielding one entry per CDR3 protein. Of around 110,000 distinct CDR3 sequences listed, approximately 15% are singletons. The specimen sequenced was PBMCs or a T cell subset sorted from them (not recorded which). The receptors come from a man aged 18 to 29 who had mild COVID-19 (a few samples of this study predate the infection). Cell type and time point are not known.

This chain joins TRBV25-1 and TRBJ2-3, with 14 bases matching TRBD2. CDR1 MGHDK and CDR2 SYGVNS come from the germline V gene. The ends lost 5 bases at V and 6 bases at J; junction bases unmatched: 7. The CDR3 length is 16 residues. CDR3 sequence (DNA): TGTGCCAGCAGTTCACTAAGGACTAGCGGGGGGGATACGCAGTATTTT. Amino acid sequence: CASSSLRTSGGDTQYF.

This rearrangement joins TRBV27 to TRBJ2-3, with TRBD2 matching 7 bases. The CDR3 has 14 amino acids. V lost 5 bases and J lost 7; bases outside the gene matches: 9. Germline values: CDR1 MNHEY, CDR2 SMNVEV (reference sequence). As DNA, the CDR3 is TGTGCCAGCAGTGTACTAGCGTCTAGGTATACGCAGTATTTT. Translation: CASSVLASRYTQYF.

The chain is built from TRBV7-9 and TRBJ2-3; no clear D gene. CDR1 SEHNR and CDR2 FQNEAQ come from the germline V gene (reference sequence). The germline V and J ends were trimmed by 3 bases and 0 bases, with 7 bases remaining between them. The CDR3 covers 14 residues. The CDR3 loop reads CASSFLSSTDTQYF. As DNA, the CDR3 is TGTGCCAGCAGCTTTCTTTCTAGCACAGATACGCAGTATTTT.

This clonotype occurred a few times. The chain carries TRBV27 and TRBJ2-2, with a weak D call TRBD2 (6 bases). There are 14 residues in the CDR3. Germline CDR1 is MNHEY and CDR2 is SMNVEV (reference sequence). Trimming stripped 10 bases from V and 0 bases from J, with 12 bases between. CDR3 nucleotides: TGTGCCACTTCTCCGGGAGCGAACACCGGGGAGCTGTTTTTT. Encoded protein: CATSPGANTGELFF.

This chain uses TRBV7-9 with TRBJ2-1, with TRBD2 matching over 7 bases. CDR3 size: 16 residues. CDR1 is SEHNR, CDR2 FQNEAQ, per germline (reference sequence). V was clipped by 5 bases and J by 5 bases; unmatched bases: 12. CDR3 DNA sequence: TGTGCCAGCAGCCCCAGCGGGGAACAATTAAACAATGAGCAGTTCTTC. Translating gives CASSPSGEQLNNEQFF.

This clonotype was recorded a few times. J is TRBJ1-1 and V is TRBV20-1; D is possibly TRBD1 (5 bases). The V and J ends lost 0 bases and 5 bases respectively, with 13 bases between them. The CDR3 consists of 14 residues. Germline CDR1 DFQATT, CDR2 SNEGSKA (reference sequence). In nucleotides, the CDR3 is TGCAGTGCTAGAGATTCTATCGGGGCTACTGAAGCTTTCTTT. Protein sequence: CSARDSIGATEAFF.

As DNA, the CDR3 is TGTGCCAGCACCGGAGGACGGGGGGGCACTGAAGCTTTCTTT. Encoded protein: CASTGGRGGTEAFF. The chain links TRBV27 to TRBJ1-1; a weak D match, TRBD1 (5 bases). Germline CDR1 reads MNHEY; CDR2 reads SMNVEV (reference sequence). This CDR3 contains 14 residues. V gave up 7 bases and J gave up 4 bases, with 16 bases separating them.

The chain links TRBV7-8 to TRBJ2-7; weak D call: TRBD2 (7 bases). The CDR3 totals 16 residues. V dropped 2 bases and J dropped 4 bases, with 18 bases sitting between them. In germline, CDR1 is SGHVS, CDR2 FQNEAQ. The CDR3 loop is CASSLFGGPELYEQYV. The CDR3 nucleotides read TGTGCCAGCAGCTTATTCGGGGGGCCCGAGTTGTACGAGCAGTACGTC.

This clonotype has only a few counts. The chain links TRBV4-3 to TRBJ2-6; either TRBD1 or TRBD2 may fit D (5 bases each). Germline assignment: CDR1 LGHNA and CDR2 YSLEER. Trimming took off 1 base at V and 2 bases at J, with 9 bases between the two ends. The CDR3 has 16 residues. The chain's CDR3 is CASSQGRGAGANVLTF. CDR3 DNA: TGCGCCAGCAGCCAAGGTCGAGGGGCTGGGGCCAACGTCCTGACTTTC.

The rearrangement uses TRBV13 and TRBJ2-1; D is uncertain. The ends were cut back, 5 bases at V and 10 bases at J, with 15 bases in the middle. The length of the CDR3 is 13 residues. Germline V gene data show CDR1 as PRHDT and CDR2 as FYEKMQ (reference sequence). The CDR3: CASSGFGGLEQFF. Written as DNA, the CDR3 is TGTGCCAGCAGCGGCTTCGGCGGTTTGGAGCAGTTCTTC.

The V and J genes are TRBV10-3 and TRBJ2-5; 12 positions agree with TRBD2. Germline-derived CDR1 and CDR2 are ENHRY and SYGVKD. V lost 6 bases to trimming and J lost 4 bases; unmatched junction nucleotides: 3. The CDR3 loop spans 14 amino acids. CDR3 in amino acids: CAISLAGGPETQYF. The CDR3 DNA is TGTGCCATCAGCCTAGCGGGGGGGCCAGAGACCCAGTACTTC.

The V and J genes are TRBV7-9 and TRBJ1-1; D not resolved. The CDR3 sequence is 14 residues long. Per germline, CDR1 SEHNR and CDR2 FQNEAQ (reference sequence). V gave up 1 base and J gave up 8 bases, with 14 bases separating them. The CDR3 reads CASSLGGVRVEAFF. Here the CDR3 DNA reads TGTGCCAGCAGCTTAGGCGGGGTCCGGGTAGAAGCTTTCTTT.

Many counts were recorded for this clonotype. The rearrangement joins TRBV6-4 to TRBJ2-3; 9 positions match TRBD2. The CDR3 loop spans 15 amino acids. V shed 2 bases, J shed 5 bases, and the junction held 5 bases outside the gene matches. Germline values: CDR1 MRHNA, CDR2 SNTAGT. The CDR3 bases are TGTGCCAGCAGTGACGGTGCGGGGGGGCAAGATACGCAGTATTTT. It codes for CASSDGAGGQDTQYF.

This clonotype was seen many times. This chain connects TRBV4-1 to TRBJ2-1, with TRBD2 identical over 7 bases. Germline V CDR1 and CDR2: MGHRA, YSYEKL. CDR3 length: 11 amino acids. V was pared by 3 bases and J by 14 bases, with 4 bases of the junction left unmatched. The CDR3 protein is CASSHGGVEFF. The CDR3 DNA is TGCGCCAGCAGCCATGGGGGGGTCGAGTTCTTC.

This clonotype was recorded a few times. V gene TRBV7-2 combines with J gene TRBJ1-2; D is ambiguous. Trimming took off 0 bases at V and 6 bases at J, with 11 bases between the two ends. Looked up from germline, CDR1 is SGHTA and CDR2 is FQGNSA. The CDR3 sequence is 14 residues long. The CDR3 bases are TGTGCCAGCAGCTTAGCGGTCACCTCGCATGGCTACACCTTC. The encoded protein is CASSLAVTSHGYTF.

This clonotype was seen repeatedly, ten times or more. This CDR3 reads CASSLGQGLNEQFF. CDR3 sequence (DNA): TGCGCCAGCAGCTTGGGACAGGGTTTGAATGAGCAGTTCTTC. V gene TRBV5-1 combines with J gene TRBJ2-1; the match to TRBD1 covers 7 bases. The CDR3 contains 14 residues. The germline CDR1 and CDR2 sequences are SGHRS and YFSETQ. J lost 7 bases, V lost 0 bases, and 4 bases had no gene match.

This clonotype has a handful of counts. The genes are TRBV6-5 and TRBJ1-6; 7 bases line up with TRBD1. The CDR3 runs to 14 residues. The V segment lost 2 bases and the J segment 9 bases; nucleotides outside the gene matches: 4. CDR1 and CDR2 (germline): MNHEY, SVGAGI. The CDR3 region is CASSYRGGGSPLHF. Here the CDR3 DNA reads TGTGCCAGCAGTTACCGAGGGGGCGGTTCACCCCTCCACTTT.

The rearrangement uses TRBV20-1 and TRBJ1-1; D not certain. The germline gives CDR1 DFQATT, CDR2 SNEGSKA (reference sequence). V was shortened by 4 bases and J by 1 base, with 13 bases between the two germline ends. This CDR3 region has 14 residues. This chain's CDR3 is CSANLASWNTEAFF. As DNA, the CDR3 is TGCAGTGCTAATCTGGCCTCTTGGAACACTGAAGCTTTCTTT.

This clonotype turned up a few times. The chain employs TRBV11-1 and TRBJ2-5; D might be TRBD1 (5 bases). The V and J ends lost 5 bases and 5 bases respectively, with 12 bases between them. Germline CDR1 reads SGHAT; CDR2 reads FQDESV (reference sequence). This CDR3 is 13 amino acids long. The CDR3 reads CASSPGRVETQYF. The CDR3 DNA is TGTGCCAGCAGCCCCGGCAGGGTGGAGACCCAGTACTTC.

The chain employs TRBV11-2 and TRBJ2-7; D unclear. Germline CDR1 and CDR2: SGHAT and FQNNGV. With 3 bases removed from V and 3 bases from J, the gap between germline ends came to 27 bases. The CDR3 runs 19 residues. CDR3 sequence: CASSFEASPPSSRYYEQYV. The DNA for the CDR3 is TGTGCCAGCAGCTTTGAGGCTTCCCCACCTTCCTCCAGATACTACGAGCAGTACGTC.

The gene calls are TRBV10-3 and TRBJ2-7; a weak D match, TRBD2 (6 bases). The V gene's germline CDR1 is ENHRY and CDR2 SYGVKD. V gave up 3 bases and J gave up 6 bases, with 18 bases separating them. The CDR3 spans 15 residues. CDR3: CAISDPGLPNSEQYF. The CDR3 region has the DNA TGTGCCATCAGTGACCCGGGACTTCCTAACTCCGAGCAGTACTTC.

This sequence joins TRBV20-1 and TRBJ1-1; D remains ambiguous. Germline V gene lookup returns CDR1 DFQATT and CDR2 SNEGSKA (reference sequence). The CDR3 runs 13 residues. V was clipped by 0 bases and J by 3 bases, with 8 bases between them. The CDR3, as DNA: TGCAGTGCTAGAGATTCGCACTACACTGAAGCTTTCTTT. Translating it yields CSARDSHYTEAFF.

J is TRBJ2-2 and V is TRBV29-1; no clear D. V lost 4 bases and J lost 2, with 8 bases in between. CDR1 and CDR2 from the germline V gene are SQVTM and ANQGSEA. The CDR3 has 13 residues. The CDR3 is CSVAQPNTGELFF. CDR3 bases: TGCAGCGTTGCCCAGCCTAACACCGGGGAGCTGTTTTTT.

This clonotype turned up a few times. This sequence joins TRBV11-2 and TRBJ2-7, with TRBD1 matching 7 bases. This CDR3 contains 13 residues. Germline assignment: CDR1 SGHAT and CDR2 FQNNGV. V lost 3 bases to trimming and J lost 4 bases; unmatched junction nucleotides: 3. The CDR3 DNA sequence: TGTGCCAGCAGCTTCGGACAGGCATACGAGCAGTACTTC. It translates to CASSFGQAYEQYF.

At least ten counts were recorded for this clonotype. This sequence joins TRBV7-9 and TRBJ2-5, with D possibly being TRBD1 or TRBD2 (5 bases each). Germline V gene sequence: CDR1 SEHNR, CDR2 FQNEAQ (reference sequence). V was cut by 5 bases and J by 5 bases, with 15 bases left in between. The CDR3 consists of 14 residues. CDR3: CASSPPQGAETQYF. CDR3 in DNA: TGTGCCAGCAGCCCCCCCCAGGGAGCGGAGACCCAGTACTTC.

The chain is built from TRBV6-6 and TRBJ1-6; D is undetermined. Per germline, CDR1 MNHNY and CDR2 SVGAGI (reference sequence). The CDR3 has 15 amino acids. Deletions cut 0 bases from V and 10 bases from J, with 13 bases between. DNA of the CDR3: TGTGCCAGCAGTTACTCGGTCAGTGGAAAGTCACCCCTCCACTTT. Protein product: CASSYSVSGKSPLHF.

This clonotype was counted a few times. The V gene is TRBV6-5, the J gene TRBJ2-3, with D perhaps matching TRBD1 or TRBD2 (5 bases each). V was pared by 8 bases and J by 0 bases, with 15 bases between. The CDR3 covers 15 residues. CDR1 and CDR2 (germline): MNHEY, SVGAGI. The CDR3 DNA follows: TGTGCCAGCGGACCGGGGCCGGCTAGCACAGATACGCAGTATTTT. This encodes CASGPGPASTDTQYF.

The table lists this clonotype with a few counts. V is TRBV4-1 and J is TRBJ1-2, with TRBD1 matching over 7 bases. The V gene's germline CDR1 is MGHRA and CDR2 YSYEKL. V lost 6 bases, J lost 6 bases, and 4 bases stayed unmatched. There are 12 residues in the CDR3. This CDR3 is CASSGGGDGYTF. The CDR3 coding sequence is TGCGCCAGCAGTGGAGGGGGCGATGGCTACACCTTC.

This clonotype was seen repeatedly, ten times or more. The chain links TRBV12-3 or TRBV12-4 to TRBJ2-3; 8 nucleotides match TRBD1. V gave up 6 bases and J gave up 2 bases; unmatched junction bases: 7. This CDR3 spans 15 amino acids. DNA for the CDR3: TGTGCCAGCAGCAGGACAGGGACCTACACAGATACGCAGTATTTT. Translating it yields CASSRTGTYTDTQYF.

This clonotype was recorded at least ten times. CDR3 in amino acids: CASSFGTGSYEQYV. DNA for the CDR3: TGCGCCAGCAGCTTCGGGACAGGATCCTACGAGCAGTACGTC. The gene calls are TRBV5-1 and TRBJ2-7, with 8 bases aligning to TRBD1. The V and J ends lost 2 bases and 1 base, in that order; junction bases with no gene match: 2. This CDR3 has 14 amino acids. CDR1 is SGHRS and CDR2 is YFSETQ in the germline V gene.